A single sample is the source of the 8 T cell receptor beta chains below, sequenced in a study of blood T cell repertoires in COVID-19. Assay used: immunoSEQ multiplex PCR; TCRdb lists only in-frame clones, some missing. Of some 32,000 clones listed, roughly 88% were seen once; the top ten hold roughly 28%. Sequences were obtained from peripheral blood. Source of these receptors: a human donor in a cohort sampled during active COVID-19.

This chain uses TRBV11-2 with TRBJ1-4; 9 bases are shared with TRBD1. V lost 5 bases to trimming and J lost 5 bases; unmatched junction nucleotides: 3. The CDR3 is 14 amino acids. Germline V gives CDR1 SGHAT, CDR2 FQNNGV. For the CDR3, the DNA is TGTGCCAGCAGCCCGACAGGGGGAAATGAAAAACTGTTTTTT. Translated: CASSPTGGNEKLFF.

V is TRBV5-1 and J is TRBJ2-7, with TRBD2 matching 12 bases. The V and J ends lost 4 bases and 2 bases, in that order; junction bases with no gene match: 7. Per the germline V gene, CDR1 is SGHRS and CDR2 is YFSETQ. The CDR3 loop spans 16 amino acids. The CDR3 DNA reads as TGCGCCAGCAGCCTCCGGACTAGCGGGGTACCCTACGAGCAGTACTTC. Its protein product is CASSLRTSGVPYEQYF.

The chain couples TRBV6-2 or TRBV6-3 to TRBJ2-7; D may be TRBD1 (6 bases). Trimming left V 2 bases short and J 5 bases short, with 16 bases between. The germline CDR1 and CDR2 sequences are MNHEY and SVGEGT. The CDR3 has 15 amino acids. CDR3 sequence (DNA): TGTGCCAGCAGTTACGTGTCAGGGGAAATCGACGAGCAGTACTTC. Translating it yields CASSYVSGEIDEQYF.

The chain carries TRBV3-1 (or the pseudogene TRBV3-2) and TRBJ1-5; D is perhaps TRBD1 (5 bases). The CDR3 has 14 amino acids. The V gene lost 5 bases and the J gene lost 3 bases, with 11 bases spanning the gap. The germline V gene has CDR1 LGHDT and CDR2 YNNKEL (reference sequence). In nucleotides, the CDR3 is TGTGCCAGCAGCGGACCGACAGTCAATCAGCCCCAGCATTTT. Translating gives CASSGPTVNQPQHF.

The CDR3 region has the DNA TGTGCCACCAGTGCCGGTCGGGGGGGGGAATCCTACAATGAGCAGTTCTTC. This encodes CATSAGRGGESYNEQFF. The chain joins TRBV24-1 to TRBJ2-1, with 8 bases fitting TRBD2. Germline assignment: CDR1 KGHDR and CDR2 SFDVKD. Trimming took 5 bases from V and 1 from J; bases not matched to a gene: 9. The CDR3 is made up of 17 amino acids.

The gene calls are TRBV10-2 and TRBJ2-1; TRBD2 agrees at 10 bases. CDR1 and CDR2 from the germline V gene are WSHSY and SAAADI. The J segment lost 1 base and the V segment lost 7 bases, leaving 7 bases of the junction unmatched. The length of the CDR3 is 16 residues. The CDR3 here is CASKERGGGSYNEQFF. The CDR3 region has the DNA TGCGCCAGCAAGGAGCGGGGGGGCGGTTCCTACAATGAGCAGTTCTTC.

The rearrangement uses TRBV30 and TRBJ1-2; no firm D call. This CDR3 comprises 12 residues. Germline V gene data show CDR1 as GTSNPN and CDR2 as SVGIG (reference sequence). V was shortened by 7 bases and J by 8 bases, with 17 bases between the two germline ends. CDR3 amino acids: CALSGTAEGYTF. In DNA, the CDR3 is TGTGCCTTAAGCGGAACGGCGGAAGGCTACACCTTC.

This chain joins TRBV11-3 and TRBJ2-3; 7 bases fit TRBD2. CDR1 is SGHNT, CDR2 YENEEA, per germline. Losses at the gene ends were 5 bases for V and 1 base for J; bases not matched to a gene: 3. This CDR3 has 14 amino acids. DNA for the CDR3: TGTGCCAGCAGCCGGAGCGGGGGCACAGATACGCAGTATTTT. This gives the protein CASSRSGGTDTQYF.